These 21 T cell receptor beta chains originate from one sample sequenced in a study of regulatory T cells in long-lasting Graves disease. Time point: newly diagnosed GD, antithyroid drugs for less than 3 months. PBMC-extracted RNA yielded the TCR library. Library construction for TCR beta used iRepertoire HTBI primers and Arm-PCR of CDR3 regions. One entry per CDR3 protein, called by TCRdb with MiXCR from the multiplex PCR reads. The sample records 370,000 or so distinct CDR3 sequences, about a sixth being singletons. Another study also made use of these data, one on T cells in Graves' hyperthyroidism and ophthalmopathy.

Here the sequenced sample was peripheral blood mononuclear cells (PBMCs), taken at new diagnosis, from a patient treated with antithyroid drugs. These receptors all come from a woman aged 18-29 years with Graves disease.

The chain links TRBV6-2 or TRBV6-3 to TRBJ1-5; D gene ambiguous. Germline lookup yields CDR1 MNHEY and CDR2 SVGEGT. The CDR3 has 11 amino acids. The V end was cut by 6 bases, the J end by 4 bases, with 4 bases between. The CDR3 coding sequence is TGTGCCAGCAGCAAAAATCAGCCCCAGCATTTT. Amino acid sequence: CASSKNQPQHF.

The chain uses TRBV7-8 and TRBJ2-5; 8 positions match TRBD2. The junction had 8 bases not matched to a gene; V was cut back by 6 bases and J by 5 bases. This CDR3 comprises 14 residues. Germline CDR1 and CDR2: SGHVS and FQNEAQ. The chain's CDR3 is CASSSSAGAETQYF. CDR3 DNA sequence: TGTGCCAGCAGTTCATCAGCGGGGGCTGAGACCCAGTACTTC.

This clonotype was seen repeatedly, ten times or more. The rearrangement uses TRBV7-9 and TRBJ2-5; 9 positions match TRBD1. The CDR3 totals 14 residues. Germline CDR1 is SEHNR and CDR2 is FQNEAQ (reference sequence). J lost 2 bases, V lost 5 bases, and 3 bases had no gene match. CDR3 in DNA: TGTGCCAGCAGCATGACAGGGGGACAAGAGACCCAGTACTTC. The encoded protein is CASSMTGGQETQYF.

At least ten counts were recorded for this clonotype. The V call is TRBV20-1, the J call TRBJ2-7; D is perhaps TRBD2 (9 bases). The CDR3 length is 19 residues. Germline CDR1 and CDR2: DFQATT and SNEGSKA (reference sequence). Trimming removed 0 bases at V and 4 bases at J, with 28 bases between. The CDR3 coding sequence is TGCAGTGCTAGAGATGACAGGGGATGGGGGCGGGAGGGCCGATACGAGCAGTACTTC. This codes for CSARDDRGWGREGRYEQYF.

This clonotype was detected only a few times. The V and J genes are TRBV20-1 and TRBJ2-1; maybe TRBD2 (6 bases). The CDR3 consists of 13 residues. Looked up from germline, CDR1 is DFQATT and CDR2 is SNEGSKA (reference sequence). V was cut by 3 bases and J by 2 bases, with 8 bases left in between. The CDR3 loop reads CSASGGPYNEQFF. In nucleotides, the CDR3 is TGCAGTGCTAGCGGGGGACCCTACAATGAGCAGTTCTTC.

This CDR3 is CASSLGIEQPQHF. DNA for the CDR3: TGTGCCAGCAGCTTGGGAATAGAACAGCCCCAGCATTTT. V gene TRBV14 combines with J gene TRBJ1-5; D gene ambiguous. The ends were cut back, 5 bases at V and 7 bases at J, with 12 bases in the middle. Germline CDR1 SGHDN, CDR2 FVKESK. The CDR3 runs to 13 residues.

This clonotype was observed many times. V gene TRBV29-1 combines with J gene TRBJ1-1; no clear D. Germline CDR1 and CDR2: SQVTM and ANQGSEA. CDR3 length: 13 residues. V shed 5 bases and J shed 1 base, with 11 bases lying between them. The CDR3 spells CSVLRHQNTEAFF. The CDR3 bases are TGCAGCGTTCTCAGGCATCAGAACACTGAAGCTTTCTTT.

This clonotype was counted ten times or more. The chain uses TRBV7-8 and TRBJ2-7; TRBD2 agrees at 8 bases. Germline values: CDR1 SGHVS, CDR2 FQNEAQ. The junction had 5 bases not matched to a gene; V was cut back by 0 bases and J by 7 bases. The CDR3 has 14 amino acids. This CDR3 is CASSLAEAGGEQYF. In nucleotides, the CDR3 is TGTGCCAGCAGCTTAGCGGAGGCGGGGGGTGAGCAGTACTTC.

This clonotype appeared many times. The chain couples TRBV11-2 to TRBJ1-2, with D possibly TRBD1 on 5 matching bases. The CDR3 runs to 15 residues. CDR1 SGHAT and CDR2 FQNNGV come from the germline V gene. V lost 5 bases, J lost 7 bases, and 20 bases lay in between. The CDR3, as DNA: TGTGCCAGCAGCCGAGAGAGACAGATCCTAACTGGCTACACCTTC. Amino acid sequence: CASSRERQILTGYTF. Full variable domain (remainder filled in from reference TRBV11-2 and TRBJ1-2): EAGVAQSPRYKIIEKRQSVAFWCNPISGHATLYWYQQILGQGPKLLIQFQNNGVVDDSQLPKDRFSAERLKGVDSTLKIQPAKLEDSAVYLCASSRERQILTGYTFGSGTRLTVV.

This clonotype has at least ten counts. V and J are TRBV6-2 or TRBV6-3 and TRBJ1-1, with D unclear. Per the germline V gene, CDR1 is MNHEY and CDR2 is SVGEGT. The V end lost 3 bases, the J end lost 0 bases, and 8 bases lay between the germline ends. The CDR3 length is 14 residues. Written as DNA, the CDR3 is TGTGCCAGCAGTTATGGACGGATGAACACTGAAGCTTTCTTT. It is translated as CASSYGRMNTEAFF.

This clonotype appeared a few times. Its ends do not fully match the called genes, so a read error is possible. This sequence joins TRBV6-1 and TRBJ1-3; D gene ambiguous. The CDR3 is 15 amino acids. Germline loops: CDR1 MNHNS, CDR2 SASEGT. The CDR3 is CASTLGTSSGNAIYF. CDR3 in DNA: TGTGCCAGCACCCTCGGTACCTCTTCTGGAAACGCCATATATTTT.

This clonotype turned up a few times. The chain is built from TRBV6-1 and TRBJ2-3, with no clear D. Per the germline V gene, CDR1 is MNHNS and CDR2 is SASEGT. V gave up 0 bases and J gave up 5 bases, with 15 bases separating them. The CDR3 has 16 residues. Here the CDR3 reads CASSEARTVALDTQYF. CDR3 in DNA: TGTGCCAGCAGTGAAGCTCGGACGGTAGCATTAGATACGCAGTATTTT.

A remark on this clonotype: A much larger clone differs from this one at a single base, so this may be a read error. J is TRBJ1-5 and V is TRBV5-1; D is unresolved. This CDR3 is built from 16 residues. Germline assignment: CDR1 SGHRS and CDR2 YFSETQ. CDR3 coding DNA: TGCGCCAGCAGCTTGATCAGTGGCGATAGCAATCAGCCCCAGAATTTT. Translating gives CASSLISGDSNQPQNF.

V gene TRBV7-2 combines with J gene TRBJ2-5; 8 bases agree with TRBD2. Germline CDR1 and CDR2: SGHTA and FQGNSA. Trimming removed 4 bases from V and 3 bases from J; junction bases left unmatched: 13. This CDR3 has 17 amino acids. The CDR3: CASSSFGRVSWEETQYF. The CDR3 region has the DNA TGTGCCAGCAGCTCCTTCGGGAGGGTTAGCTGGGAAGAGACCCAGTACTTC.

The sample holds many counts of this clonotype. The V gene is TRBV12-3 or TRBV12-4, the J gene TRBJ2-3; TRBD2 agrees at 13 bases. This CDR3 has 17 amino acids. With V trimmed by 6 bases and J by 2 bases, 8 bases remained unmatched. CDR3 protein: CASRTGTSGALTDTQYF. The CDR3 region has the DNA TGTGCCAGCAGAACCGGGACTAGCGGGGCTCTCACAGATACGCAGTATTTT.

This clonotype was recorded at least ten times. This chain uses TRBV28 with TRBJ2-1, with unresolved D. Trimming removed 1 base at V and 1 base at J, with 5 bases between. Per germline, CDR1 MDHEN and CDR2 SYDVKM. The CDR3 spans 14 residues. CDR3 loop: CASSLSRSYNEQFF. CDR3 in DNA: TGTGCCAGCAGTTTATCCCGGTCCTACAATGAGCAGTTCTTC.

Concerning this clonotype: This clone may be a read error of a much larger clone one base away. This rearrangement joins TRBV28 to TRBJ1-3; 7 bases are shared with TRBD1. The CDR3 totals 15 residues. Germline assignment: CDR1 MDHEN and CDR2 SYDVKM. Trimming removed 4 bases from V and 8 bases from J; junction bases left unmatched: 11. This chain's CDR3 is CASSSADRAADTIYF. CDR3 sequence (DNA): TGTGCCAGCAGTTCCGCCGACAGGGCGGCGGACACCATATATTTT.

This clonotype was counted between two and nine times. V usage is TRBV5-8 and J usage is TRBJ2-7; D is possibly TRBD2 (5 bases). V was pared by 7 bases and J by 1 base, with 15 bases between. Germline V lookup: CDR1 SGHTS, CDR2 YDEGEE. This CDR3 is 14 amino acids long. CDR3 sequence: CASLPRVESYEQYF. The CDR3 nucleotides are TGTGCCAGCCTACCGAGGGTTGAATCCTACGAGCAGTACTTC.

This clonotype appeared many times. The V call is TRBV7-2, the J call TRBJ2-7, with 9 bases fitting TRBD1. V trimming: 5 bases; J trimming: 4 bases; junction bases outside the gene matches: 12. This CDR3 spans 16 amino acids. Germline-derived CDR1 and CDR2 are SGHTA and FQGNSA. CDR3 bases: TGTGCCAGCAGCCACCCTATGGGGACAGGGCTGTACGAGCAGTACTTC. It codes for CASSHPMGTGLYEQYF.

In this sample, this clonotype turned up many times. This chain uses TRBV20-1 with TRBJ1-6, with D hard to call. V lost 0 bases and J lost 8, with 14 bases in between. Germline V gene sequence: CDR1 DFQATT, CDR2 SNEGSKA (reference sequence). The CDR3 sequence is 15 residues long. CDR3 protein: CSARERPGGYSPLHF. The CDR3 region has the DNA TGCAGTGCTAGAGAACGACCGGGCGGGTATTCACCCCTCCACTTT.

This clonotype appeared a single time. A read error may account for a junction end that differs from germline. The chain carries TRBV7-8 and TRBJ2-3; the D gene is possibly TRBD1 (6 bases). Germline values: CDR1 SGHVS, CDR2 FQNEAQ. This CDR3 has 15 amino acids. As DNA, the CDR3 is TGTGCCAGCAGCTTCCGGGACATCCGGGCAGATACGCGGTATTTT. Amino acid sequence: CASSFRDIRADTRYF.